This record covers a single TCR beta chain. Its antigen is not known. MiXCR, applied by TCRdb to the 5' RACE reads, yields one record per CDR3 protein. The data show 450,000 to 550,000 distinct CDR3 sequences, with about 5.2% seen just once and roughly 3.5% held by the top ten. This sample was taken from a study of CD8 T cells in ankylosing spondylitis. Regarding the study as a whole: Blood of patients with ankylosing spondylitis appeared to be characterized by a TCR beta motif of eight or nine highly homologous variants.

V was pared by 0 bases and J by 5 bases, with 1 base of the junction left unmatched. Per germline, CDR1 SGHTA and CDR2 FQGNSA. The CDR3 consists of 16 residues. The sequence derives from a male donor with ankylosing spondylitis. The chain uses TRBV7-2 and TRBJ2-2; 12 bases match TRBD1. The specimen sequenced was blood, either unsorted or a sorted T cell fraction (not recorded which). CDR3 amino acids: CASSLAGQGATGELFF. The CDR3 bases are TGTGCCAGCAGCTTAGCGGGACAGGGGGCTACCGGGGAGCTGTTTTTT. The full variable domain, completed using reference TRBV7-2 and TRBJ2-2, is GAGVSQSPSNKVTEKGKDVELRCDPISGHTALYWYRQSLGQGLEFLIYFQGNSAPDKSGLPSDRFSAERTGGSVSTLTIQRTQQEDSAVYLCASSLAGQGATGELFFGEGSRLTVL.